These 8 T cell receptor beta chains were sequenced from one sample in a study of CD8 T cells in Susac syndrome. Reverse transcription of roughly 0.5 to 1 ug RNA was carried out with random hexamers. From the immunoSEQ multiplex PCR reads, TCRdb called clonotypes with MiXCR, one entry per CDR3 protein. Of roughly 80,000 distinct CDR3 sequences detected, less than 95% appear once; the ten largest clones hold 0.52%. The sample taken for sequencing was CD8+ T cells from PBMCs. These receptors were obtained from a human donor with Susac syndrome.

CDR3 coding DNA: TGTGCCAGCAGCCCGGTGACTAGCGGGTATTACAATGAGCAGTTCTTC. Its protein is CASSPVTSGYYNEQFF. The rearrangement links TRBV7-9 to TRBJ2-1; 10 bases line up with TRBD2. The length of the CDR3 is 16 residues. J lost 4 bases, V lost 5 bases, and 8 bases had no gene match. CDR1 is SEHNR and CDR2 is FQNEAQ in the germline V gene (reference sequence).

V gene TRBV6-2 or TRBV6-3 combines with J gene TRBJ2-1; 7 bases agree with TRBD1. The V gene's germline CDR1 is MNHEY and CDR2 SVGEGT. The J segment lost 4 bases and the V segment lost 10 bases, leaving 13 bases of the junction unmatched. The CDR3 has 15 residues. Here the CDR3 reads CATQVLRQGYNEQFF. CDR3 in DNA: TGTGCCACCCAAGTACTCAGACAGGGTTACAATGAGCAGTTCTTC.

This clonotype was seen only once. J is TRBJ1-6 and V is TRBV20-1; D gene unclear. The V and J ends lost 3 bases and 4 bases respectively, with 16 bases between them. Germline CDR1 and CDR2: DFQATT and SNEGSKA (reference sequence). This CDR3 comprises 16 residues. Here the CDR3 DNA reads TGCAGTGCTAGCCCCCGGGATAACCCTTATAATTCACCCCTCCACTTT. Its translation is CSASPRDNPYNSPLHF.

The chain employs TRBV21-1 and TRBJ2-3; whether TRBD1, the table's D call, matches the DNA was not checked. TRBV21-1 is marked as a pseudogene. This CDR3 region has 13 residues. The DNA for the CDR3 is TGTGCCAGCAGCAAAAACCGGGACCCTTCGCGGTATTTT. Protein: CASSKNRDPSRYF.

In DNA form, the CDR3 reads TGTGCCACCAGTGTCCCTTGGGCGGACAATGAGCAGTTCTTC. Its protein is CATSVPWADNEQFF. The rearrangement uses TRBV24-1 and TRBJ2-1; D gene ambiguous. The ends were cut back, 5 bases at V and 5 bases at J, with 12 bases in the middle. CDR3 length equals 14 residues. Germline V gene sequence: CDR1 KGHDR, CDR2 SFDVKD.

This chain joins TRBV7-9 and TRBJ2-7, with 7 bases aligning to TRBD1. With V trimmed by 4 bases and J by 0 bases, 6 bases remained unmatched. CDR3 length equals 15 residues. Per germline, CDR1 SEHNR and CDR2 FQNEAQ (reference sequence). Here the CDR3 reads CASSSRRGSSYEQYF. The CDR3 DNA follows: TGTGCCAGCAGCTCCCGCAGGGGGAGCTCCTACGAGCAGTACTTC.

The V call is TRBV24-1, the J call TRBJ2-3; the D gene is possibly TRBD1 (5 bases). CDR1 is KGHDR, CDR2 SFDVKD, per germline. This CDR3 contains 14 residues. V was clipped by 7 bases and J by 2 bases, with 12 bases between them. The CDR3 here is CATRPPDNTDTQYF. The DNA of the CDR3 is TGTGCCACCAGGCCCCCGGACAACACAGATACGCAGTATTTT.

This chain uses TRBV6-2 or TRBV6-3 with TRBJ2-1, with TRBD2 matching 13 bases. J was trimmed by 5 bases and V by 8 bases; bases with no gene match: 15. CDR1 MNHEY and CDR2 SVGEGT come from the germline V gene. The CDR3 covers 18 residues. CDR3 protein: CASSPYPAGTSGDNEQFF. The DNA of the CDR3 is TGTGCCAGCTCCCCTTACCCCGCCGGGACTAGCGGGGACAATGAGCAGTTCTTC.